This T cell receptor beta chain was observed in a study of T-cell memory formation after mild COVID-19. Study-level findings and limits: Mainly CM and EM harbored the contracting CD4+ clones; mainly EMRA harbored the CD8+ ones. Some SARS-CoV-2-responding clones were already detected in memory before infection.

UMIs and sample barcodes were carried by the TCR alpha and TCR beta cDNA libraries that 5'RACE produced using constant-segment primers. MiXCR, run by TCRdb on the 5' RACE reads, gives a single entry per CDR3 protein. The table has about 400,000 distinct CDR3 sequences, 15% to 20% seen once. The CDR3 has 14 residues. V gave up 5 bases and J gave up 4 bases; unmatched junction bases: 5. The germline gives CDR1 SSHAT, CDR2 FNYEAQ (reference sequence). To note about this clonotype: The antigen is unknown.

The source material was PBMCs or a T cell subset sorted from them (not recorded which). This receptor was identified in a man between 18 and 35 years old who had mild COVID-19 (a few samples of this study predate the infection). Cell type and time point are not known. The chain uses TRBV7-7 and TRBJ2-5; 9 nucleotides line up with TRBD1. This chain's CDR3 is CASSLRTGAETQYF. The DNA for the CDR3 is TGTGCCAGCAGCCTAAGGACAGGGGCAGAGACCCAGTACTTC. Filled out from reference TRBV7-7 and TRBJ2-5, the complete variable domain reads GAGVSQSPRYKVTKRGQDVTLRCDPISSHATLYWYQQALGQGPEFLTYFNYEAQPDKSGLPSDRFSAERPEGSISTLTIQRTEQRDSAMYRCASSLRTGAETQYFGPGTRLLVL.